These 25 T cell receptor beta chains were all obtained from the same sample, sequenced in a study of tissue T cells after allogeneic stem cell transplantation. The sample's time point: mouse harvest day 7 after allogeneic transplant. Each mouse received 10^7 T-cell-depleted marrow cells plus 10^6 splenic CD5+ T cells by tail vein. The repertoire was sequenced with immunoSEQ multiplex PCR; TCRdb's copy has only in-frame clones and lacks some. In the table there are 8,000 to 9,000 clones, 44% of which are singletons. Sample: skin. The origin of the receptors is a female BALB/c mouse given C57BL/6 T cells with graft-versus-host disease after an allogeneic hematopoietic cell transplant.

With respect to this clone: Germline and genes: mouse. The sequence runs out 1 residue before the end of the CDR3; the remainder is reconstructed from the germline J gene. This chain connects TRBV31 to TRBJ1-1, with D tentatively TRBD1 (6 bases). V gave up 3 bases and J gave up 4 bases, with 9 bases separating them. This CDR3 spans 12 amino acids. Per germline, CDR1 GKSSPN and CDR2 SITVG. The CDR3 DNA, read in part, is TGTGCCTGGAGGGGGACATCCACAGAAGTCTTC. This encodes CAWRGTSTEVF. Given in full, the CDR3 is CAWRGTSTEVFF.

On this clone itself: Gene names are the mouse ones. The CDR3 end lies 1 residue beyond the end of the read and is filled in from the germline J gene. This chain uses TRBV23 with TRBJ1-5; TRBD1 is the table's D call and was not checked against the DNA. This CDR3 region has 15 residues. Germline V CDR1 and CDR2: KGHTA, FQNQQP. CDR3 sequence reads: CSSSQSRPGGEAPLF. CDR3 DNA (partial): TGCTCCAGCAGTCAATCGAGGCCAGGGGGCGAGGCTCCGCTT.

A note on this clone: Mouse names are used for the genes. The read finishes 1 residue shy of the CDR3 end, and the germline J gene is used to complete it. The chain uses TRBV16 and TRBJ2-5; D is unclear. This CDR3 is built from 12 residues. With 0 bases removed from V and 5 bases from J, the gap between germline ends came to 3 bases. Germline CDR1 reads SGHSA; CDR2 reads FRNQAP. CDR3 sequence reads: CASSLDLDTQYF. The CDR3 bases that were read are TGTGCAAGCAGCTTAGACTTAGACACCCAGTAC.

With respect to this clone: Mouse gene names apply. The read terminates 1 residue before the CDR3 end, so the remaining end is supplied by the germline J gene. The V gene is TRBV26, the J gene TRBJ2-7; 10 positions agree with TRBD2. The CDR3 is 15 amino acids. Looked up from germline, CDR1 is KGHPV and CDR2 is FQNQEV (reference sequence). Trimming removed 0 bases from V and 5 bases from J; junction bases left unmatched: 4. CDR3 DNA (partial): TGTGCCAGCAGTCTGTCGGGACTGGGGTTCCATGAACAGTAC. It translates to CASSLSGLGFHEQY. The whole CDR3 sequence is CASSLSGLGFHEQYF.

A remark on this clone: The genes and germline here are from mouse. The read comes to an end 1 residue before the CDR3 does, leaving the germline J gene to fill in the end. The chain links TRBV19 to TRBJ1-1; TRBD1 aligns across 8 bases. Per germline, CDR1 FNHDT and CDR2 SITEND (reference sequence). The CDR3 is 13 residues long. Trimming removed 4 bases from V and 3 bases from J; junction bases left unmatched: 2. The CDR3 is CASSPGGYTEVFF. The part of the CDR3 DNA that was read is TGTGCCAGCAGTCCAGGGGGCTACACAGAAGTCTTC.

Of note for this clone: Gene names refer to mouse genes. From the germline J gene comes the end of the CDR3, since the read stops 1 residue before it. The chain links TRBV29 to TRBJ2-7; 12 bases are shared with TRBD1. The CDR3 totals 13 residues. Losses at the gene ends were 6 bases for V and 5 bases for J; bases not matched to a gene: 2. Germline CDR1 is MSHET and CDR2 is SYDVDS. The part of the CDR3 DNA that was read is TGTGCTAGCAGGGGGACAGGGGGCGATGAACAGTAC. Amino acid sequence: CASRGTGGDEQY. The whole CDR3 region reads CASRGTGGDEQYF.

This clone appeared a few times. The gene names given are mouse names. The CDR3 end falls 1 residue outside the read, so it is completed with the germline J gene. The chain joins TRBV12-2 to TRBJ1-4, with 7 nucleotides matching TRBD1. This CDR3 region has 14 residues. J lost 3 bases, V lost 2 bases, and 2 bases had no gene match. CDR1 and CDR2 (germline): SGHLS, HYDKME. CDR3 sequence: CASSPDRANERLFF. The covered CDR3 bases are TGTGCCAGCTCTCCCGACAGGGCCAACGAAAGATTATTT.

For this clone: Here the gene names and germline are mouse. The sequenced CDR3 bases are TGTGCCAGCAGTCTGTCGTCCAGGGGTGGTGCAGAAACGCTGTAT. This encodes CASSLSSRGGAETLY. The full-length CDR3 reads as CASSLSSRGGAETLYF. The chain links TRBV26 to TRBJ2-3, with a weak D call TRBD1 (6 bases). Read data end 1 residue before the CDR3 end; the end is taken from the germline J gene. The V and J ends lost 0 bases and 1 base respectively, with 11 bases between them. CDR1 and CDR2 from the germline V gene are KGHPV and FQNQEV (reference sequence). This CDR3 has 16 amino acids. The variable domain in full, completed from reference TRBV26 and TRBJ2-3, reads NSKVIQTPRYLVKGQGQKAKMRCIPEKGHPVVFWYQQNKNNEFKFLINFQNQEVLQQIDMTEKRFSAECPSNSPCSLEIQSSEAGDSALYLCASSLSSRGGAETLYFGSGTRLTVL.

This clone was picked up a small number of times. Each gene name is a mouse one. The CDR3 extends 1 residue past the end of the read, so its final part is completed from the germline J gene. The genes are TRBV26 and TRBJ2-3; D possibly corresponds to TRBD1 (6 bases). The CDR3 totals 15 residues. Looked up from germline, CDR1 is KGHPV and CDR2 is FQNQEV (reference sequence). Trimming shortened V by 2 bases and J by 0 bases, and 9 bases separated the two germline ends. CDR3 region: CASSLDRRSAETLYF. The sequenced part of the CDR3 DNA is TGTGCCAGCAGTCTGGACAGGAGGAGTGCAGAAACGCTGTAT.

This clone was seen just once. This may arise from a read error, as a much more abundant clone is one base away. The listed genes are named as in mouse. The CDR3 end lies 1 residue beyond the end of the read and is filled in from the germline J gene. The chain has TRBV26 and TRBJ2-3; D uncertain. Germline V CDR1 and CDR2: KGHPV, FQNQEV (reference sequence). The ends were cut back, 4 bases at V and 0 bases at J, with 8 bases in the middle. This CDR3 is built from 14 residues. This CDR3 reads CASSQTSSAETLYF. The covered CDR3 bases are TGTGCCAGCAGTCAGACATCTAGTGCAGAAACGCTGTAT. The whole variable domain, filled in from reference TRBV26 and TRBJ2-3, reads NSKVIQTPRYLVKGQGQKAKMRCIPEKGHPVVFWYQQNKNNEFKFLINFQNQEVLQQIDMTEKRFSAECPSNSPCSLEIQSSEAGDSALYLCASSQTSSAETLYFGSGTRLTVL.

As to this clone: Genes and germline come from the mouse. Here the CDR3 reads CAWSLGLNTEVFF. Incomplete CDR3 DNA: TGTGCCTGGAGTCTAGGGCTAAACACAGAAGTCTTC. This chain connects TRBV31 to TRBJ1-1; D not resolved. The read falls 1 residue short of the CDR3 end, and the missing part is taken from the germline J gene. CDR1 is GKSSPN, CDR2 SITVG, per germline. Between the trimmed V and J ends, which lost 0 bases and 1 base, there was a span of 6 bases. This CDR3 spans 13 amino acids.

Concerning this clone: Genes and germline are mouse. The CDR3 sequence is CGAREEGPNTLYF. Partial CDR3 DNA: TGTGGTGCTAGGGAAGAAGGGCCGAACACCTTGTAC. The rearrangement uses TRBV20 and TRBJ2-4; D gene unclear. The read finishes 1 residue shy of the CDR3 end, and the germline J gene is used to complete it. The CDR3 is 13 amino acids. Germline assignment: CDR1 GFQATS and CDR2 STVNSAI. Trimming took off 0 bases at V and 6 bases at J, with 10 bases between the two ends. The variable domain in full, completed from reference TRBV20 and TRBJ2-4, reads GALVYQYPRRTICKSGTSMRMECQAVGFQATSVAWYRQSPQKTFELIALSTVNSAIKYEQNFTQEKFPISHPNLSFSSMTVLNAYLEDRGLYLCGAREEGPNTLYFGAGTRLSVL.

This clone was detected only a few times. Gene labels here are mouse ones. The observed sequence ends 1 residue before the CDR3 terminus, with the missing tail filled in from the germline J gene. This chain connects TRBV29 to TRBJ2-7, with 8 nucleotides matching TRBD1. CDR1 is MSHET and CDR2 is SYDVDS in the germline V gene. Trimming at V came to 6 bases and at J to 6 bases, leaving 4 bases not matched to a gene. This CDR3 region has 12 residues. The sequenced CDR3 bases are TGTGCTAGCAGGGACAGGGCTTTTGAACAGTAC. Encoded protein: CASRDRAFEQY. The whole CDR3 protein reads CASRDRAFEQYF.

A word on this clone: Any gene name here is a mouse gene name. The CDR3 end is not reached by the read, which stops 1 residue before it; the germline J gene fills it in. The V call is TRBV19, the J call TRBJ1-6, with no clear D. TRBJ1-6 is filed as an ORF, its function uncertain. Trimming pared 2 bases from V and 5 bases from J, leaving 2 bases between. Germline V gene lookup returns CDR1 FNHDT and CDR2 SITEND (reference sequence). The CDR3 is 12 residues long. The CDR3 spells CASSINNSPLYF. Partial CDR3 DNA: TGTGCCAGCAGTATCAATAATTCGCCCCTCTAC.

This clone was counted only a few times. Genes and germline are mouse. The covered CDR3 bases are TGTGCCAGCGGTGATGCCCCGGGACTGGGGGGCTATGAACAGTAC. It encodes CASGDAPGLGGYEQY. The whole CDR3 reads CASGDAPGLGGYEQYF. This rearrangement joins TRBV13-2 to TRBJ2-7; TRBD2 aligns across 12 bases. Sequencing ends 1 residue short of the CDR3 end; the germline J gene provides the rest. The V segment lost 0 bases and the J segment 3 bases; nucleotides outside the gene matches: 4. Germline-derived CDR1 and CDR2 are NNHNN and SYGAGS (reference sequence). This CDR3 is 16 amino acids long.

This clone was detected only a few times. Mouse germline and gene names are used. The read falls 1 residue short of the CDR3 end, and the missing part is taken from the germline J gene. V gene TRBV20 combines with J gene TRBJ2-7, with TRBD2 as a possible D gene (5 bases). This CDR3 comprises 11 residues. Germline V CDR1 and CDR2: GFQATS, STVNSAI. V was pared by 1 base and J by 4 bases, with 5 bases between. The sequenced part of the CDR3 DNA is TGTGGTGCTAGGGTGGGGTATGAACAGTAC. This codes for CGARVGYEQY. In full, the CDR3 reads CGARVGYEQYF.

Turning to this clone: The gene names here belong to mouse. Read data end 1 residue before the CDR3 end; the end is taken from the germline J gene. The chain links TRBV15 to TRBJ1-5; TRBD1 might be the D (6 bases). Trimming removed 3 bases from V and 3 bases from J, with 9 bases in between. The germline V gene has CDR1 SGHND and CDR2 FRSKSL. This CDR3 is 14 amino acids long. Incomplete CDR3 DNA: TGTGCCAGCAGTTTGAGGGGGGCCAACCAGGCTCCGCTT. As protein: CASSLRGANQAPL. The full CDR3 is CASSLRGANQAPLF.

In regard to this clone: The gene names given are mouse names. The CDR3 end falls 1 residue outside the read, so it is completed with the germline J gene. The V call is TRBV23, the J call TRBJ2-1; TRBD2, as called in the table, went unchecked against the DNA. The CDR3 runs 15 residues. From germline, CDR1 is KGHTA and CDR2 FQNQQP. Here the CDR3 reads CSSRRDWENYAEQFF. CDR3 DNA (partial): TGCTCCAGCAGACGGGACTGGGAGAACTATGCTGAGCAGTTC. The full variable domain, completed using reference TRBV23 and TRBJ2-1, is DAAVTQKPRYLIKMKGQEAEMKCIPEKGHTAVFWYQQKQSKELKFLIYFQNQQPLDQIDMVKERFSAVCPSSSLCSLGIRTCEAEDSALYLCSSRRDWENYAEQFFGPGTRLTVL.

Concerning this clone itself: All gene names here are mouse names. The observed sequence ends 1 residue before the CDR3 terminus, with the missing tail filled in from the germline J gene. The rearrangement joins TRBV3 to TRBJ2-2; 12 nucleotides match TRBD2. The CDR3 has 15 amino acids. Germline V CDR1 and CDR2: SNHLY, FYNGKV (reference sequence). V was clipped by 5 bases and J by 6 bases; unmatched bases: 4. The sequenced part of the CDR3 DNA is TGTGCCAGCAGCCCGGGACTGGGGGGCTCCGGGCAGCTCTAC. Encoded protein: CASSPGLGGSGQLY. The complete CDR3 reads CASSPGLGGSGQLYF.

The sample holds a few counts of this clone. The germline and genes are mouse ones. The read finishes 1 residue shy of the CDR3 end, and the germline J gene is used to complete it. The chain joins TRBV26 to TRBJ1-5, with D uncertain. Germline assignment: CDR1 KGHPV and CDR2 FQNQEV (reference sequence). This CDR3 has 14 residues. V was cut by 4 bases and J by 0 bases, with 7 bases left in between. The CDR3: CASSPGYNNQAPLF. The sequenced part of the CDR3 DNA is TGTGCCAGCAGTCCCGGGTATAACAACCAGGCTCCGCTT.

On this clone: Gene names follow the mouse nomenclature. With the read ending 1 residue before the CDR3 end, the germline J gene is used to fill in that end. This chain links TRBV12-1 with TRBJ1-2; D gene uncertain. The CDR3 consists of 13 residues. Trimming cost V 2 bases and J 0 bases, with 6 bases left between them. Germline values: CDR1 SGHSN, CDR2 HYEKVE. This CDR3 reads CASSQTSNSDYTF. CDR3 DNA, as far as it was read: TGTGCCAGCTCTCAGACATCAAACTCCGACTACACC.

By sample fraction, this clone is medium-sized. Germline and genes: mouse. The sequenced fragment ends 1 residue before the CDR3 boundary, so the rest is inferred from the germline J gene. Within the sample, other DNA sequences also encode this same CDR3. The chain uses TRBV26 and TRBJ2-7, with no clear D. The germline CDR1 and CDR2 sequences are KGHPV and FQNQEV (reference sequence). Trimming pared 3 bases from V and 4 bases from J, leaving 4 bases between. There are 11 residues in the CDR3. CDR3 bases read: TGTGCCAGCAGTCTACAGTATGAACAGTAC. Its translation: CASSLQYEQY. The complete CDR3 reads CASSLQYEQYF.

Concerning this clone itself: Genes and germline are mouse. The read terminates 1 residue before the CDR3 end, so the remaining end is supplied by the germline J gene. J is TRBJ1-4 and V is TRBV23; TRBD1, the table's D call, lacks a check against the DNA. CDR1 and CDR2 from the germline V gene are KGHTA and FQNQQP. CDR3 length: 14 amino acids. The CDR3 sequence: CSSSQTGGDERLFF. The CDR3 DNA, read in part, is TGCTCCAGCAGTCAAACAGGGGGCGACGAAAGATTATTT.

Concerning this clone itself: Gene names follow the mouse nomenclature. Sequencing ends 1 residue short of the CDR3 end; the germline J gene provides the rest. V gene TRBV23 combines with J gene TRBJ2-5; the tabulated D call, TRBD2, remains unverified against the DNA. The CDR3 runs 14 residues. Germline loops: CDR1 KGHTA, CDR2 FQNQQP. Partial CDR3 DNA: TGCTCCAGCAGCCGGACTGGGGGTCAAGACACCCAGTAC. Its protein is CSSSRTGGQDTQY. The whole CDR3 region reads CSSSRTGGQDTQYF.

This clone was found a few times. The genes are named according to mouse. With the read ending 1 residue before the CDR3 end, the germline J gene is used to fill in that end. V usage is TRBV3 and J usage is TRBJ2-5; 9 bases match TRBD1. CDR3 length equals 14 residues. V was clipped by 2 bases and J by 7 bases; unmatched bases: 4. Germline V gives CDR1 SNHLY, CDR2 FYNGKV (reference sequence). The CDR3 spells CASSLRTGEYTQYF. The CDR3 bases that were read are TGTGCCAGCAGCTTACGGACAGGGGAGTACACCCAGTAC.